A single sample is the source of the 20 T cell receptor beta chains below, sequenced in a study of CXCR3-negative and CXCR3-positive naive CD8 T cells (dated by TCRdb to between 2018 and 2020). TCRdb lists the instrument as NextSeq 550. The Human TCR Profiling Kit (MiLaboratory) was used to make UMI-labeled 5' RACE TRB cDNA libraries. TCRdb reprocessed the reads, and each CDR3 protein sequence is entered once, without DNA. The sample's clone listing holds some 130,000 distinct CDR3 sequences. The ten largest account for around 0.27% of the sample. The sequenced sample consisted of naive CXCR3- CD8+ T cells from blood. The cell subset or site label of this sample denotes: CD45RO-CCR7+CD27+CD95- naive CD8+ T cells lacking CXCR3 (TNR3-). The receptors originated from a human donor in good health. Some clones in this sample may be carry-over from other donors' samples.

CDR3 residues: CASSIEWGTYEQYF. The chain links TRBV11-2 to TRBJ2-7; lacking DNA, the TRBD2 call made by TCRdb goes unchecked. This CDR3 comprises 14 residues. Germline CDR1 is SGHAT and CDR2 is FQNNGV.

The CDR3 protein is CASSFSGGTPYEQYF. The gene calls are TRBV7-9 and TRBJ2-7. The CDR3 runs 15 residues. In germline, CDR1 is SEHNR, CDR2 FQNEAQ (reference sequence). The full variable domain, its missing parts supplied by reference TRBV7-9 and TRBJ2-7, is DTGVSQNPRHKITKRGQNVTFRCDPISEHNRLYWYRQTLGQGPEFLTYFQNEAQLEKSRLLSDRFSAERPKGSFSTLEIQRTEQGDSAMYLCASSFSGGTPYEQYFGPGTRLTVT.

The rearrangement uses TRBV12-3 or TRBV12-4 and TRBJ2-1; TCRdb outputs TRBD2, but without DNA this stays unchecked. The CDR3 spans 15 residues. This chain's CDR3 is CASSDLAGGSNEQFF.

The chain recombines TRBV10-3 with TRBJ1-1; the D gene TCRdb calls, TRBD1, cannot be checked with no DNA. This CDR3 has 15 residues. Looked up from germline, CDR1 is ENHRY and CDR2 is SYGVKD. The CDR3 spells CASRVGQGAGTEAFF.

The chain couples TRBV5-6 to TRBJ2-1; TCRdb gives TRBD2 as the D gene, but with no DNA this cannot be confirmed. CDR3 size: 18 residues. CDR1 is SGHDT and CDR2 is YYEEEE in the germline V gene. This chain's CDR3 is CASSLVRAGGSSYNEQFF.

The chain links TRBV2 to TRBJ2-4; TCRdb indicates TRBD1, and absent DNA this call remains unverified. Germline assignment: CDR1 SNHLY and CDR2 FYNNEI. There are 14 residues in the CDR3. The CDR3 sequence: CASSEAGAENIQYF.

The chain couples TRBV15 to TRBJ2-2; with no DNA, the TCRdb D assignment of TRBD1 cannot be verified. Germline lookup yields CDR1 LNHNV and CDR2 YYDKDF (reference sequence). The CDR3 totals 14 residues. The CDR3 is CATGDRSYTGELFF.

CDR3 sequence reads: CSTGGLETQYF. This sequence joins TRBV7-7 and TRBJ2-5; TCRdb's D call, TRBD2, is unchecked because there is no DNA. The CDR3 consists of 11 residues. Germline lookup yields CDR1 SSHAT and CDR2 FNYEAQ (reference sequence).

This rearrangement joins TRBV11-3 to TRBJ2-1. Germline assignment: CDR1 SGHNT and CDR2 YENEEA. The length of the CDR3 is 13 residues. CDR3 loop: CASSPRLSNEQFF.

This chain connects TRBV5-6 to TRBJ2-2; TCRdb lists TRBD2, though no DNA is available to test this call. The CDR3 is made up of 17 amino acids. Looked up from germline, CDR1 is SGHDT and CDR2 is YYEEEE. CDR3: CASSIGTSGWNTGELFF. Complete variable domain (other parts from reference TRBV5-6 and TRBJ2-2): DAGVTQSPTHLIKTRGQQVTLRCSPKSGHDTVSWYQQALGQGPQFIFQYYEEEERQRGNFPDRFSGHQFPNYSSELNVNALLLGDSALYLCASSIGTSGWNTGELFFGEGSRLTVL.

J is TRBJ2-7 and V is TRBV7-6; lacking DNA, the TRBD2 call made by TCRdb goes unchecked. The CDR3 consists of 13 residues. The V gene's germline CDR1 is SGHVS and CDR2 FNYEAQ. The CDR3 reads CASSLGESDEQYF.

The chain combines TRBV29-1 with TRBJ1-2; as DNA is missing, the TRBD1 call by TCRdb cannot be tested. The CDR3 extends over 15 amino acids. Germline CDR1 reads SQVTM; CDR2 reads ANQGSEA. The CDR3 region is CSVDTRTGAYYGYTF.

This sequence joins TRBV29-1 and TRBJ2-2. The CDR3 covers 12 residues. Germline V gene data show CDR1 as SQVTM and CDR2 as ANQGSEA. The chain's CDR3 is CSVDWNTGELFF.

The CDR3 sequence: CASSIPLAPNEQFF. This chain uses TRBV12-3 or TRBV12-4 with TRBJ2-1. This CDR3 is 14 amino acids long.

The chain employs TRBV6-5 and TRBJ1-1; the TRBD1 assignment by TCRdb is unverifiable without DNA. From germline, CDR1 is MNHEY and CDR2 SVGAGI. The CDR3 loop spans 12 amino acids. The CDR3 is CASSYSGGEAFF.

The chain employs TRBV29-1 and TRBJ1-1. This CDR3 comprises 12 residues. CDR1 SQVTM and CDR2 ANQGSEA come from the germline V gene. The chain's CDR3 is CSVEQINTEAFF.

The chain is built from TRBV28 and TRBJ2-3; there is no DNA to check the TCRdb D call of TRBD2. This CDR3 contains 16 residues. Germline V CDR1 and CDR2: MDHEN, SYDVKM. The CDR3 spells CASSFPTSGGVDTQYF.

J is TRBJ2-7 and V is TRBV11-2; TCRdb gives TRBD1 as the D gene, but with no DNA this cannot be confirmed. This CDR3 comprises 14 residues. In germline, CDR1 is SGHAT, CDR2 FQNNGV. The CDR3 is CASSVAPGSYEQYF.

V usage is TRBV7-2 and J usage is TRBJ1-4; TCRdb calls TRBD1, which cannot be checked without DNA. The germline CDR1 and CDR2 sequences are SGHTA and FQGNSA. CDR3 length: 15 residues. This CDR3 reads CASSQTGALNEKLFF.

This chain connects TRBV6-6 to TRBJ2-3. Germline V gene lookup returns CDR1 MNHNY and CDR2 SVGAGI (reference sequence). This CDR3 has 16 residues. CDR3 sequence: CASSLPEDVSTDTQYF.